These T cell receptor beta chains were read from a single sample in a study of blood T cell repertoires in COVID-19. This table comes from immunoSEQ multiplex PCR, and its TCRdb copy is limited to in-frame clones, with some not included. The data hold approximately 270,000 clones, with 85% to 90% observed a single time. The sequencing input was PBMCs or T cells enriched from blood (not recorded which). The receptors here all came from a middle-aged man who had recovered from COVID-19. The CDR3 runs from the conserved cysteine through the conserved F or W. The D gene is left open where the match is weak. Not all rows give a size; the values are once, few, many and, for expanded clones, a class.

NA,TRBV5-4,NA,TRBJ1-4,TGTGCCAGCAGCTTGGATTGGGGGCCGGGCGAAAAACTGTTTTTT,CASSLDWGPGEKLFF
TRBD1,TRBV5-1,few,TRBJ1-1,TGCGCCAGCAGCTTGTGGTCCACAGGGGTTGGCACTGAAGCTTTCTTT,CASSLWSTGVGTEAFF
TRBD1,TRBV19,NA,TRBJ1-5,TGTGCCAGTAGTACCCGACAGGGGGCGGGTCAGCCCCAGCATTTT,CASSTRQGAGQPQHF
NA,TRBV6-5,NA,TRBJ2-1,TGTGCCAGCAGATACGGACTCGGGAACTCCTACAATGAGCAGTTCTTC,CASRYGLGNSYNEQFF
NA,TRBV13,NA,TRBJ1-1,TGTGCCAGCCTCGACGGGTGGGGCGTCGCTTTT,CASLDGWGVAF
NA,TRBV9,NA,TRBJ2-1,TGTGCCAGCAGCGCCGAGAGAGGGTCCTACAATGAGCAGTTCTTC,CASSAERGSYNEQFF
TRBD1,TRBV6-5,NA,TRBJ2-7,TGTGCCAGCAACCCGGGACAGGGCGCCTACGAGCAGTACTTC,CASNPGQGAYEQYF
TRBD1,TRBV27,NA,TRBJ2-2,TGTGCCAGCAGTTTATACCAGGGGGCGGGCGGGGAGCTGTTTTTT,CASSLYQGAGGELFF
TRBD2,TRBV5-1,NA,TRBJ2-1,TGCGCCAGCAGCGACCCACGGGAGGGAAAGGATGAGCAGTTCTTC,CASSDPREGKDEQFF
NA,TRBV9,NA,TRBJ1-6,TGTGCCAGCAGCGTAGGACAGGCAGATTCACCCCTCCACTTT,CASSVGQADSPLHF
NA,TRBV5-6,NA,TRBJ2-2,TGTGCCAGCAGCAGGGGTAGAACCGGGGAGCTGTTTTTT,CASSRGRTGELFF
NA,TRBV5-6,NA,TRBJ1-4,TGTGCCAGCAGCTTGACAGGGCCTAATGAAAAACTGTTTTTT,CASSLTGPNEKLFF
NA,TRBV11-2,NA,TRBJ2-2,TGTGCCAGCAGCCCTATACAGGGCGTAACCGGGGAGCTGTTTTTT,CASSPIQGVTGELFF
TRBD1,TRBV11-2,NA,TRBJ2-7,TGTGCCAGCAGCACAACAGGGGCGGTCAACGAGCAGTACTTC,CASSTTGAVNEQYF
NA,TRBV5-1,NA,TRBJ2-2,TGCGCCAGCAGCTTGGCGGCGGACACCGGGGAGCTGTTTTTT,CASSLAADTGELFF
NA,TRBV6-5,NA,TRBJ2-1,TGTGCCAGCAGTACTCACAATGAGCAGTTCTTC,CASSTHNEQFF
TRBD2,TRBV11-3,NA,TRBJ2-5,TGTGCCAGCAGCTTAGGGACTAGCGGGGGGCTCCAAGAGACCCAGTACTTC,CASSLGTSGGLQETQYF
NA,TRBV12-3/TRBV12-4,NA,TRBJ1-2,TGTGCCAGCAGTTTAGCGACAGCCTATGGCTACACCTTC,CASSLATAYGYTF
NA,TRBV28,NA,TRBJ1-2,TGTGCCAGCAGTCCTCCGAGATCGGGGTATGGCTACACCTTC,CASSPPRSGYGYTF
NA,TRBV6-2/TRBV6-3,NA,TRBJ1-6,TGTGCCAGCAGTTACTCGAAAAGATCCAGGGCTAATAATTCACCCCTCCACTTT,CASSYSKRSRANNSPLHF
NA,TRBV2,NA,TRBJ2-5,TGTGCCAGCAGAAGGGACTTGGGGCGAGAGACCCAGTACTTC,CASRRDLGRETQYF
TRBD1,TRBV30,once,TRBJ1-1,TGTGCCTGGCACCCCGGGACAGTTCTGAACACTGAAGCTTTCTTT,CAWHPGTVLNTEAFF
TRBD2,TRBV18,NA,TRBJ2-7,TGTGCCAGCTCACCGCCCGGGACTAACGTCGAGCAGTACTTC,CASSPPGTNVEQYF
TRBD1,TRBV9,NA,TRBJ1-2,TGTGCCAGCAGCGTCGGGACAGGGGGAGGCTACACCTTC,CASSVGTGGGYTF
TRBD1,TRBV4-3,once,TRBJ1-6,TGCGCCAGCAGCCAGACGGACAGGGCTGGGTGGTCACCCCTCCACTTT,CASSQTDRAGWSPLHF
TRBD2,TRBV5-5,NA,TRBJ2-4,TGTGCCAGCAGCTTGGTTGGGACTAGCAACCCGTGGGGTCAGTACTTC,CASSLVGTSNPWGQYF
NA,TRBV9,once,TRBJ2-7,TGTGCCAGCAGCGTAGATGCTAGTTATGAGCAGTACTTC,CASSVDASYEQYF
NA,TRBV7-2,NA,TRBJ2-3,TGTGCAGTTTCCCGGATGTTGAGCGGGACAGATACGCAGTATTTT,CAVSRMLSGTDTQYF
NA,TRBV7-3,NA,TRBJ2-4,TGTGCCAGCAGCCCAGCGTGGTCCTCTCAGTACTTC,CASSPAWSSQYF
TRBD1,TRBV9,NA,TRBJ1-1,TGTGCCAGCAGCGACGGACAGGGGGCGGAAGCTTTCTTT,CASSDGQGAEAFF
NA,TRBV28,NA,TRBJ1-2,TGTGCCAGCAAGCGGGACCCGGGATCCTATGGCTACACCTTC,CASKRDPGSYGYTF
NA,TRBV28,NA,TRBJ2-5,TGTGCCAGCAGTTTCGGGGAAGAGACCCAGTACTTC,CASSFGEETQYF
NA,TRBV28,NA,TRBJ2-7,TGTGCCAGCAGAGTAACTACAATCTCCTACGAGCAGTACTTC,CASRVTTISYEQYF
NA,TRBV5-4,few,TRBJ1-1,TGTGCCAGCAGCATCCGACAAAGGGGAAACACTGAAGCTTTCTTT,CASSIRQRGNTEAFF
NA,TRBV12-3/TRBV12-4,NA,TRBJ2-1,TGTGCCAGCACCAAGGGACACTACAATGAGCAGTTCTTC,CASTKGHYNEQFF
NA,TRBV28,few,TRBJ1-6,TGTGCCAGCAGTTCCCCCTTCCCCCTCCACTTT,CASSSPFPLHF
NA,TRBV7-2,NA,TRBJ2-1,TGTGCCAGCAGCTTATGGGCCCGTAGTTCCTACAATGAGCAGTTCTTC,CASSLWARSSYNEQFF
NA,TRBV7-2,NA,TRBJ1-2,TGTGCCAGCAGCTTAGCGGGGAGCTATGGCTACACCTTC,CASSLAGSYGYTF
TRBD1,TRBV28,NA,TRBJ1-5,TGTGCCAGCACCGAAGACAGGGGGCCTCAGCCCCAGCATTTT,CASTEDRGPQPQHF
TRBD2,TRBV2,once,TRBJ2-5,TGTGCCGGACCTCGGACTAGCGAGACCAAGGGGGAGACCCAGTACTTC,CAGPRTSETKGETQYF
NA,TRBV12-3/TRBV12-4,NA,TRBJ1-1,TGTGCCAGCAAAGGGGGAGAGAACACTGAAGCTTTCTTT,CASKGGENTEAFF
TRBD1,TRBV27,once,TRBJ1-2,TGTGCCAGCAGTTCAACCCTACGACGGGACAGGGGAGGGGGCTATGGCTACACCTTC,CASSSTLRRDRGGGYGYTF
TRBD1,TRBV28,NA,TRBJ2-5,TGTGCCAGCAGTTCCGGGACAGGCGTCGAGACCCAGTACTTC,CASSSGTGVETQYF
NA,TRBV19,NA,TRBJ1-5,TGTGCCAGTAGTAACGGACAGTTCTATAGCAATCAGCCCCAGCATTTT,CASSNGQFYSNQPQHF